The TCR beta chain described here comes from a study of tumor-infiltrating lymphocytes in primary liver carcinoma. Starting material for RNA and DNA co-extraction consisted of about 17-30 mg of unsorted bulk tissue. This clonotype was detected only a few times. This could be a read error, since a much larger clone is one nucleotide away. Total RNA (roughly 550 ng) served as template for TCR beta cDNA synthesis primed by a constant-region primer. TCR beta libraries came from three nested multiplex PCR rounds using slightly modified ARM-PCR. Forward primers for TRBV1-TRBV30 and a C-beta reverse primer served the first two PCR rounds, at 10 cycles each. TCRdb re-analysed the multiplex PCR reads in MiXCR, keeping a single row per CDR3 protein. The sample lists approximately 190,000 distinct CDR3 sequences; 85% were seen once. The CDR3 consists of 12 residues. Germline V gene sequence: CDR1 SQVTM, CDR2 ANQGSEA.

The chain employs TRBV29-1 and TRBJ1-1, with TRBD1 matching over 9 bases. This sequence was found in a man aged 40-49 years with primary liver carcinoma and hepatitis B virus infection. Sequencing input: tumor tissue from primary liver carcinoma. CDR3 in amino acids: CSVIGQGTGAFF. DNA of the CDR3: TGCAGCGTCATCGGACAGGGGACTGGAGCTTTCTTT.